One and the same sample provided the 26 T cell receptor beta chains below, sequenced in a study of Ad26.COV2.S vaccination and SARS-CoV-2 variants (dated by TCRdb to the early 2020s). Explained via the paper, the treatment or condition label denotes: approximately 18 received Ad26.COV2.S at low or high dose, single or two shots; about 5 received placebo; per-sample allocation not given. For vaccine and placebo recipients, the sequenced repertoires came from samples collected on day 63 after the first injection. Library method: the immunoSEQ multiplex PCR assay. Here the immuneACCESS table is served through TCRdb, limited to in-frame sequences with V and J called. Missing clones are a known gap in these copies; in checked studies unresolved V genes cover under half, and the rest lacks a known reason. Counted in this sample were just over 350,000 clones; around 83% of them appeared once. Jointly, the top ten make up 3.3% of the sample.

Sequenced here: peripheral blood, sampled in a trial of Ad26.COV2.S vaccine versus placebo. Receptors originate from a person aged 18-60 years who received the Ad26.COV2.S COVID-19 vaccine or a placebo.

The chain recombines TRBV7-8 with TRBJ1-2; D is perhaps TRBD1 (5 bases). V was shortened by 7 bases and J by 2 bases, with 20 bases between the two germline ends. The CDR3 is 16 residues long. The germline V gene has CDR1 SGHVS and CDR2 FQNEAQ. The DNA of the CDR3 is TGTGCCAGCACCGCTGGGGGAGGGGCGACGAACTATGGCTACACCTTC. It specifies CASTAGGGATNYGYTF. Full variable domain (rest looked up from reference TRBV7-8 and TRBJ1-2): GAGVSQSPRYKVAKRGQDVALRCDPISGHVSLFWYQQALGQGPEFLTYFQNEAQLDKSGLPSDRFFAERPEGSVSTLKIQRTQQEDSAVYLCASTAGGGATNYGYTFGSGTRLTVV.

The chain employs TRBV5-8 and TRBJ2-2, with D uncertain. V was cut by 4 bases and J by 3 bases, with 10 bases left in between. CDR3 length: 14 residues. Germline CDR1 SGHTS, CDR2 YDEGEE. DNA for the CDR3: TGTGCCAGCAGCGCCCGGTTGGACACCGGGGAGCTGTTTTTT. Translation: CASSARLDTGELFF. Full variable domain (missing parts from reference TRBV5-8 and TRBJ2-2): EAGVTQSPTHLIKTRGQQATLRCSPISGHTSVYWYQQALGLGLQFLLWYDEGEERNRGNFPPRFSGRQFPNYSSELNVNALELEDSALYLCASSARLDTGELFFGEGSRLTVL.

The rearrangement links TRBV5-6 to TRBJ1-1; TRBD1 matches at 10 bases. Germline V lookup: CDR1 SGHDT, CDR2 YYEEEE. The CDR3 contains 15 residues. J was trimmed by 3 bases and V by 4 bases; bases with no gene match: 6. In DNA, the CDR3 is TGTGCCAGCAGCCCACCGACAGGGGGCCACACTGAAGCTTTCTTT. Amino acid sequence: CASSPPTGGHTEAFF.

This clone appeared many times. The CDR3 loop is CASSVSLAGWDTQYF. DNA of the CDR3: TGTGCCAGCAGTGTCTCACTAGCGGGTTGGGATACGCAGTATTTT. V usage is TRBV2 and J usage is TRBJ2-3; TRBD2 agrees at 9 bases. This CDR3 is 15 amino acids long. The junction had 8 bases not matched to a gene; V was cut back by 4 bases and J by 6 bases. CDR1 and CDR2 (germline): SNHLY, FYNNEI.

This sequence joins TRBV11-2 and TRBJ1-2, with no clear D. Germline V gene data show CDR1 as SGHAT and CDR2 as FQNNGV. The V end lost 0 bases, the J end lost 4 bases, and 15 bases lay between the germline ends. This CDR3 comprises 16 residues. The CDR3 loop is CASSLEGRPAGYGYTF. CDR3 in DNA: TGTGCCAGCAGCTTAGAGGGTCGGCCCGCGGGCTATGGCTACACCTTC.

The V and J genes are TRBV4-3 and TRBJ2-7; D is perhaps TRBD1 (6 bases). This CDR3 spans 15 amino acids. The V and J ends lost 2 bases and 7 bases respectively, with 18 bases between them. CDR1 is LGHNA, CDR2 YSLEER, per germline. The CDR3 protein is CASSQQVWGRHEQYF. DNA for the CDR3: TGCGCCAGCAGCCAACAGGTCTGGGGGCGGCATGAGCAGTACTTC.

J is TRBJ2-3 and V is TRBV29-1; 8 bases are shared with TRBD2. The germline gives CDR1 SQVTM, CDR2 ANQGSEA. V was clipped by 6 bases and J by 3 bases; unmatched bases: 8. This CDR3 is 14 amino acids long. The CDR3 spells CSVGGSGSTDTQYF. DNA of the CDR3: TGCAGCGTGGGGGGAAGCGGGAGTACAGATACGCAGTATTTT.

This clone was picked up a small number of times. The chain links TRBV7-2 to TRBJ2-5, with a weak D call TRBD2 (5 bases). The V and J ends lost 5 bases and 2 bases respectively, with 15 bases between them. CDR3 length equals 15 residues. Looked up from germline, CDR1 is SGHTA and CDR2 is FQGNSA. CDR3 sequence reads: CASSPRLSEQETQYF. CDR3 nucleotide sequence: TGTGCCAGCAGCCCCCGGCTTAGCGAACAAGAGACCCAGTACTTC.

V is TRBV11-2 and J is TRBJ2-7, with 11 bases that match TRBD2. The CDR3 runs to 16 residues. The germline V gene has CDR1 SGHAT and CDR2 FQNNGV. V lost 6 bases and J lost 6; bases outside the gene matches: 13. CDR3 sequence reads: CASRPLQPGLAVEQYF. The CDR3 DNA reads as TGTGCCAGCAGACCGTTACAACCGGGACTAGCGGTCGAGCAGTACTTC.

The V call is TRBV2, the J call TRBJ1-1, with D possibly matching TRBD1 (6 bases). This CDR3 is built from 14 residues. The germline CDR1 and CDR2 sequences are SNHLY and FYNNEI. V was pared by 6 bases and J by 1 base, with 12 bases between. The CDR3 here is CASSTRGSNTEAFF. DNA of the CDR3: TGTGCCAGCAGCACCAGGGGCTCGAACACTGAAGCTTTCTTT.

The chain couples TRBV9 to TRBJ2-5; 13 nucleotides line up with TRBD2. Germline loops: CDR1 SGDLS, CDR2 YYNGEE. Trimming removed 4 bases from V and 6 bases from J; junction bases left unmatched: 9. The CDR3 contains 16 residues. CDR3 protein: CASSPGLAGDEKTQYF. CDR3 in DNA: TGTGCCAGCAGCCCAGGACTAGCGGGAGATGAGAAGACCCAGTACTTC. The full variable domain, in which reference TRBV9 and TRBJ2-5 provide the parts outside the CDR3, is DSGVTQTPKHLITATGQRVTLRCSPRSGDLSVYWYQQSLDQGLQFLIQYYNGEERAKGNILERFSAQQFPDLHSELNLSSLELGDSALYFCASSPGLAGDEKTQYFGPGTRLLVL.

Only one count was recorded for this clone. The chain combines TRBV6-2 or TRBV6-3 with TRBJ2-7; a possible D gene is TRBD2 (6 bases). The V end lost 0 bases, the J end lost 3 bases, and 18 bases lay between the germline ends. The germline V gene encodes CDR1 MNHEY and CDR2 SVGEGT. The length of the CDR3 is 17 residues. CDR3 DNA sequence: TGTGCCAGCAGTTACTCCTGGGTGGCAGGGAGGAGCTACGAGCAGTACTTC. Translated, it gives CASSYSWVAGRSYEQYF.

The chain combines TRBV2 with TRBJ2-5; D not resolved. The germline gives CDR1 SNHLY, CDR2 FYNNEI. V lost 4 bases to trimming and J lost 2 bases, with 11 bases between them. The CDR3 extends over 14 amino acids. CDR3 nucleotide sequence: TGTGCCAGCAGTGGGGCAGATCAGCAAGAGACCCAGTACTTC. It yields the protein CASSGADQQETQYF.

V gene TRBV5-5 combines with J gene TRBJ2-3; D is unclear. The CDR3 extends over 15 amino acids. V shed 0 bases and J shed 2 bases, with 10 bases lying between them. Germline-derived CDR1 and CDR2 are SGHKS and YYEKEE (reference sequence). CDR3 DNA: TGTGCCAGCAGCTTGGTGGGCAGCAACACAGATACGCAGTATTTT. The encoded protein is CASSLVGSNTDTQYF. Full variable domain (missing parts from reference TRBV5-5 and TRBJ2-3): DAGVTQSPTHLIKTRGQQVTLRCSPISGHKSVSWYQQVLGQGPQFIFQYYEKEERGRGNFPDRFSARQFPNYSSELNVNALLLGDSALYLCASSLVGSNTDTQYFGPGTRLTVL.

The chain recombines TRBV6-5 with TRBJ2-7; weak D call: TRBD1 (6 bases). Germline assignment: CDR1 MNHEY and CDR2 SVGAGI. V was trimmed by 0 bases and J by 4 bases, leaving 16 bases between them. The CDR3 consists of 16 residues. For the CDR3, the DNA is TGTGCCAGCAGTTACTCGTTTTCAGGGGCTGGGTACGAGCAGTACTTC. This encodes CASSYSFSGAGYEQYF.

The rearrangement links TRBV6-5 to TRBJ2-3, with D hard to call. The CDR3 is 15 residues long. Germline values: CDR1 MNHEY, CDR2 SVGAGI. Trimming removed 8 bases at V and 4 bases at J, with 19 bases between. CDR3 sequence reads: CASGLQGLRPDTQYF. Written as DNA, the CDR3 is TGTGCCAGCGGCCTTCAAGGGCTTCGCCCAGATACGCAGTATTTT.

The chain couples TRBV5-4 to TRBJ2-5, with 8 bases lining up with TRBD1. The V and J ends lost 4 bases and 0 bases, in that order; junction bases with no gene match: 8. CDR1 is SGHNT and CDR2 is YYREEE in the germline V gene (reference sequence). The CDR3 length is 16 residues. The CDR3 sequence is CASSEEQGAYQETQYF. CDR3 in DNA: TGTGCCAGCAGCGAGGAGCAGGGGGCTTACCAAGAGACCCAGTACTTC. The entire variable domain, with the rest obtained from reference TRBV5-4 and TRBJ2-5, is as follows: ETGVTQSPTHLIKTRGQQVTLRCSSQSGHNTVSWYQQALGQGPQFIFQYYREEENGRGNFPPRFSGLQFPNYSSELNVNALELDDSALYLCASSEEQGAYQETQYFGPGTRLLVL.

V and J are TRBV3-1 (or the pseudogene TRBV3-2) and TRBJ2-1; 12 bases align to TRBD2. The CDR3 has 16 amino acids. V was clipped by 4 bases and J by 8 bases; unmatched bases: 9. Germline CDR1 is LGHDT and CDR2 is YNNKEL (reference sequence). The CDR3 nucleotides read TGTGCCAGCAGCCGGGAACTAGCGGGAGGTTTCCATGAGCAGTTCTTC. Amino acid sequence: CASSRELAGGFHEQFF.

V gene TRBV5-1 combines with J gene TRBJ1-1; tentatively, D is TRBD1 (5 bases). Per germline, CDR1 SGHRS and CDR2 YFSETQ. V lost 4 bases, J lost 7 bases, and 14 bases lay in between. The CDR3 extends over 13 amino acids. The chain's CDR3 is CASSLRVGGEAFF. CDR3 bases: TGCGCCAGCAGCCTGAGGGTTGGGGGTGAAGCTTTCTTT.

The chain links TRBV6-5 to TRBJ2-7, with no clear D. The V end was cut by 7 bases, the J end by 0 bases, with 16 bases between. Germline values: CDR1 MNHEY, CDR2 SVGAGI. The CDR3 is 15 amino acids. CDR3 sequence (DNA): TGTGCCAGCACCGCTAACAGTAGGAGCTCCTACGAGCAGTACTTC. Its translation: CASTANSRSSYEQYF.

This clone showed up just a few times. This rearrangement joins TRBV4-3 to TRBJ1-2; D call uncertain. The CDR3 length is 19 residues. Germline CDR1 and CDR2: LGHNA and YSLEER. V lost 2 bases and J lost 0, with 22 bases in between. Here the CDR3 reads CASSQKALRTADSNYGYTF. For the CDR3, the DNA is TGCGCCAGCAGCCAAAAAGCCCTCCGAACAGCGGACTCTAACTATGGCTACACCTTC.

V usage is TRBV2 and J usage is TRBJ1-2; 11 nucleotides line up with TRBD1. Germline CDR1 SNHLY, CDR2 FYNNEI. The CDR3 covers 15 residues. V trimming: 8 bases; J trimming: 4 bases; junction bases outside the gene matches: 9. CDR3 sequence: CASEKAGTGGYGYTF. CDR3 sequence (DNA): TGTGCCAGCGAAAAAGCCGGGACAGGGGGCTATGGCTACACCTTC. Full variable domain (missing parts from reference TRBV2 and TRBJ1-2): EPEVTQTPSHQVTQMGQEVILRCVPISNHLYFYWYRQILGQKVEFLVSFYNNEISEKSEIFDDQFSVERPDGSNFTLKIRSTKLEDSAMYFCASEKAGTGGYGYTFGSGTRLTVV.

This chain joins TRBV5-4 and TRBJ1-2, with D perhaps TRBD1 (5 bases). The CDR3 extends over 15 amino acids. Germline values: CDR1 SGHNT, CDR2 YYREEE (reference sequence). The V and J ends lost 7 bases and 3 bases respectively, with 19 bases between them. CDR3 sequence reads: CASVPDQGGDYGYTF. Here the CDR3 DNA reads TGTGCCAGCGTCCCGGACCAGGGTGGGGACTATGGCTACACCTTC.

V usage is TRBV5-4 and J usage is TRBJ2-1; 11 nucleotides align to TRBD1. With V trimmed by 6 bases and J by 4 bases, 6 bases remained unmatched. This CDR3 has 15 residues. Per the germline V gene, CDR1 is SGHNT and CDR2 is YYREEE (reference sequence). The CDR3, as DNA: TGTGCCAGCACCCAGGGGACAGGGGGATACAATGAGCAGTTCTTC. Protein: CASTQGTGGYNEQFF.

This clone was seen a single time. The chain links TRBV7-2 to TRBJ2-3; D possibly uses TRBD1 or TRBD2 (5 bases each). CDR1 is SGHTA, CDR2 FQGNSA, per germline. Trimming removed 1 base from V and 1 base from J, with 9 bases in between. The CDR3 spans 15 residues. The CDR3: CASSLVVGGTDTQYF. The CDR3 nucleotides are TGTGCCAGCAGCTTAGTGGTGGGGGGCACAGATACGCAGTATTTT.

This chain connects TRBV5-1 to TRBJ2-7; 7 bases fit TRBD1. With 4 bases clipped from V and 0 bases from J, the junction kept 4 bases outside the gene matches. CDR1 is SGHRS, CDR2 YFSETQ, per germline. The CDR3 runs to 14 residues. DNA of the CDR3: TGCGCCAGCAGCCAACAGGGGTCCTCCTACGAGCAGTACTTC. Its protein product is CASSQQGSSYEQYF.